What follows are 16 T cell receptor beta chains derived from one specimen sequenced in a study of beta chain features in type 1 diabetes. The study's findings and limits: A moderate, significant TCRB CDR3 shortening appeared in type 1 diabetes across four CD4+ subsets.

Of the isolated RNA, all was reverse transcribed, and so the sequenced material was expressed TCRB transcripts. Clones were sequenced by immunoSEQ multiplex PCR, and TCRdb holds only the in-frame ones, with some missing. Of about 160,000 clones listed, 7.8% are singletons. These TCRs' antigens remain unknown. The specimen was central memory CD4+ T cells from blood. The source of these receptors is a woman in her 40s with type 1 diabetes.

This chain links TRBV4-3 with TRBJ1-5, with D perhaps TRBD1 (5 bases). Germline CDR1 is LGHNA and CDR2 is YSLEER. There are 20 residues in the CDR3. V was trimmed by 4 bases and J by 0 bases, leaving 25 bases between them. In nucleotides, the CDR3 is TGCGCCAGCAGCCGCGGGACGGAGGGAGGCCGACACTATAGCAATCAGCCCCAGCATTTT. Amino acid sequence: CASSRGTEGGRHYSNQPQHF.

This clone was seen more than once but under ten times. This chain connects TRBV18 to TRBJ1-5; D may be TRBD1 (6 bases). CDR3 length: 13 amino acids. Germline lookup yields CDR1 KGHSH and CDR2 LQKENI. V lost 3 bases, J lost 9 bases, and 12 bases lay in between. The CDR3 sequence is CASSPTTGTPQHF. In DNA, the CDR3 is TGTGCCAGCTCACCCACAACAGGGACGCCCCAGCATTTT.

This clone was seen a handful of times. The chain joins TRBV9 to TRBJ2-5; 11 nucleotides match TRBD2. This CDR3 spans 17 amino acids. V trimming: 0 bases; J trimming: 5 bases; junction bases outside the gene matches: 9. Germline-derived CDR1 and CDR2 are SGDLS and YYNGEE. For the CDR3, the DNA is TGTGCCAGCAGCGTAGGGGCCACTAGCGGGAGTAGGGAGACCCAGTACTTC. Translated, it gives CASSVGATSGSRETQYF.

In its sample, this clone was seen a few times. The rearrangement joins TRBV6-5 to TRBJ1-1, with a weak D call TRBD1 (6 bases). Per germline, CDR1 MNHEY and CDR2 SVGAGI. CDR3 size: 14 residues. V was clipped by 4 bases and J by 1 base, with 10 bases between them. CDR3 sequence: CASSSGARNTEAFF. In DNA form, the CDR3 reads TGTGCCAGCAGTTCAGGGGCGAGGAACACTGAAGCTTTCTTT.

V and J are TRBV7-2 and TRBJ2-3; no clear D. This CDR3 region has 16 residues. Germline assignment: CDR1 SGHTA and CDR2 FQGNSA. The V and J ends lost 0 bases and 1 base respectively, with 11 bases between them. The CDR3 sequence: CASSLAFDRGTDTQYF. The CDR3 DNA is TGTGCCAGCAGCTTAGCGTTCGATCGGGGCACAGATACGCAGTATTTT.

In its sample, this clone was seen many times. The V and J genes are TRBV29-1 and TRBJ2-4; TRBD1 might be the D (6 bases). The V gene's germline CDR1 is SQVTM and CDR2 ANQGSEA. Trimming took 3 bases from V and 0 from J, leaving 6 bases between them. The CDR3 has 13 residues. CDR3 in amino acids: CSVEDRAKNIQYF. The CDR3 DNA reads TGCAGCGTTGAGGACAGAGCCAAAAACATTCAGTACTTC.

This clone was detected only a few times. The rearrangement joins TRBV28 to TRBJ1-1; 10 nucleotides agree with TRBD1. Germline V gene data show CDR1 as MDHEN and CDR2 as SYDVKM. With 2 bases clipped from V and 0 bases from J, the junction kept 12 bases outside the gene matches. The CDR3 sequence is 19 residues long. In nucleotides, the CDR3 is TGTGCCAGCAGTTTAAGGACTGGGGACAGGGGTTTACTGAACACTGAAGCTTTCTTT. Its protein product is CASSLRTGDRGLLNTEAFF.

The CDR3 coding sequence is TGTGCCAGCAGCATTAACAGGGACGGCTACACCTTC. Its translation: CASSINRDGYTF. The chain joins TRBV7-2 to TRBJ1-2, with D possibly matching TRBD1 (6 bases). This CDR3 spans 12 amino acids. Deletions cut 5 bases from V and 8 bases from J, with 12 bases between. Germline V gene data show CDR1 as SGHTA and CDR2 as FQGNSA.

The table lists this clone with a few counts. The CDR3 DNA reads TGTGCCAGCAAGGGACATGGGAATGCAGATACGCAGTATTTT. Protein product: CASKGHGNADTQYF. The gene calls are TRBV2 and TRBJ2-3; D perhaps matches TRBD1 (6 bases). V lost 7 bases, J lost 4 bases, and 15 bases lay in between. In germline, CDR1 is SNHLY, CDR2 FYNNEI. This CDR3 spans 14 amino acids.

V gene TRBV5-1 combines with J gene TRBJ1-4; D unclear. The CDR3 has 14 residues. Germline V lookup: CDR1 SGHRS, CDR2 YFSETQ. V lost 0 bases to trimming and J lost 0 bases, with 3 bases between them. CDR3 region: CASSLAATNEKLFF. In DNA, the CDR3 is TGCGCCAGCAGCTTGGCCGCAACTAATGAAAAACTGTTTTTT. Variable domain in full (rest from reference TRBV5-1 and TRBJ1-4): KAGVTQTPRYLIKTRGQQVTLSCSPISGHRSVSWYQQTPGQGLQFLFEYFSETQRNKGNFPGRFSGRQFSNSRSEMNVSTLELGDSALYLCASSLAATNEKLFFGSGTQLSVL.

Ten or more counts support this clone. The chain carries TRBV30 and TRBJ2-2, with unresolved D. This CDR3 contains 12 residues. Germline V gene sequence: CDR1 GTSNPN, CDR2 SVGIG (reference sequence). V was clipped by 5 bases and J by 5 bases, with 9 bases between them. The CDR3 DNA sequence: TGTGCCTGGCTTAGCCATACCGGGGAGCTGTTTTTT. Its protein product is CAWLSHTGELFF.

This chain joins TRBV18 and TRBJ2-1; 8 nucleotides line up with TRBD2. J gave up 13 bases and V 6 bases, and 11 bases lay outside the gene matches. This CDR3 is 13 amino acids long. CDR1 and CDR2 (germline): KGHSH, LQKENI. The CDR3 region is CASSLTSEGQQFF. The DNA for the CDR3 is TGTGCCAGCTCTCTGACTAGCGAGGGACAACAGTTCTTC.

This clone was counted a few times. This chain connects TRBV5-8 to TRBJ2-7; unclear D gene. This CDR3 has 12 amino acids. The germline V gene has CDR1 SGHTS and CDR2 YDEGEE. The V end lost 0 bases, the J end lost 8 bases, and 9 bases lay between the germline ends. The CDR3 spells CASSLEATKQYF. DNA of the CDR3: TGTGCCAGCAGCTTGGAAGCTACGAAGCAGTACTTC.

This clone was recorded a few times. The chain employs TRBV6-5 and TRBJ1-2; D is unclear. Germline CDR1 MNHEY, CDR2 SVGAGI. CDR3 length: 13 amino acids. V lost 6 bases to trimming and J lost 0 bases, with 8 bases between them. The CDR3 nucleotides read TGTGCCAGCAGAGACAATCCTAACTATGGCTACACCTTC. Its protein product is CASRDNPNYGYTF.

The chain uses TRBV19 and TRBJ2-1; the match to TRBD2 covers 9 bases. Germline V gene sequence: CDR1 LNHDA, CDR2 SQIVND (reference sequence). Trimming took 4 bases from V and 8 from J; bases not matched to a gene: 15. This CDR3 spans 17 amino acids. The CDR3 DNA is TGTGCCAGTAGTAACCTACTCGGCGGGGGGGCTAGGGATGAGCAGTTCTTC. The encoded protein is CASSNLLGGGARDEQFF.

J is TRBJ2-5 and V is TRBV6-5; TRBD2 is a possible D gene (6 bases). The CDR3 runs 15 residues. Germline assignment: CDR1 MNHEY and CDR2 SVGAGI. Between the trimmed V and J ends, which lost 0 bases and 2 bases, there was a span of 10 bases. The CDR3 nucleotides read TGTGCCAGCAGTTACTCGAGCGGGCAACAAGAGACCCAGTACTTC. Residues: CASSYSSGQQETQYF.